There are a few counts of the clone carrying this TCR beta chain. As yet, its antigen is unknown. This sample stems from a study of response to subunit inactivated influenza vaccine. TCRdb processed the RT-PCR reads anew with MiXCR; each CDR3 protein has one entry. In the table there are over 750,000 distinct CDR3 sequences, roughly 20% of which are singletons. V shed 5 bases, J shed 5 bases, and the junction held 13 bases outside the gene matches. This CDR3 region has 17 residues. The study's findings and limits: Few additional T cells are recruited per seasonal influenza vaccination, authors suggested.

V gene TRBV12-3 or TRBV12-4 combines with J gene TRBJ2-5, with 11 bases that match TRBD2. The specimen comprised PBMCs from blood, sampled about 5 days after vaccination. The TCR sequence derives from a man aged 50-59 years who received an inactivated influenza vaccine. The CDR3: CASSPDLAGGRLETQYF. CDR3 sequence (DNA): TGTGCCAGCAGTCCAGACTTAGCGGGGGGGCGATTGGAGACCCAGTACTTC.